The entry below describes one T cell receptor (beta chain). This specimen belongs to a study of OX40 agonist ivuxolimab in advanced cancers. In the study overall: Ivuxolimab was administered intravenously to patients at 0.01 to 10 mg/kg every 2 weeks. Subjects had a mean age of around 60 years, with a range of 23 to 79; around 80% were male. Enrollees could have had prior anti-PD-1, anti-PD-L1 or anti-CTLA-4 therapy, which 35% to 40% had received.

Clones were read by immunoSEQ multiplex PCR, and TCRdb kept only the in-frame ones, dropping some. This sample has 80,000 to 100,000 clones, with roughly nine tenths found just once. The J segment lost 1 base and the V segment lost 5 bases, leaving 2 bases of the junction unmatched. The CDR3 contains 14 residues. Per the germline V gene, CDR1 is SGHTA and CDR2 is FQGTGA. J is TRBJ2-1 and V is TRBV7-3; TRBD1 matches 7 bases. The sequence was collected from an adult with an advanced solid tumor such as melanoma, head and neck, liver or kidney cancer. The sequencing here drew on CD4+ or CD8+ T cells sorted from blood, taken in a trial of the OX40 agonist ivuxolimab. The CDR3 DNA reads TGTGCCAGCAGCCCACAGGGGTCCTACAATGAGCAGTTCTTC. Translated: CASSPQGSYNEQFF.